The 23 T cell receptor beta chains presented below share a single source sample, sequenced in a study of regulatory T cells in long-lasting Graves disease. Time point defined: newly diagnosed GD, antithyroid drugs for less than 3 months. Making the TCR library involved RNA that had been extracted from PBMCs. Investigators prepared the TCR beta libraries by applying iRepertoire HTBI primers and Arm-PCR of CDR3 regions. TCRdb used MiXCR to reprocess the multiplex PCR reads, holding one entry per CDR3 protein. The table has 200,000 to 250,000 distinct CDR3 sequences, around 20% seen once. The same data also went into a second study, on T cells in Graves' hyperthyroidism and ophthalmopathy.

The starting material was peripheral blood mononuclear cells (PBMCs), obtained at new diagnosis, from a patient treated with antithyroid drugs. All receptors derive from a woman aged 25 to 39 with Graves disease.

Comment on this clonotype: A read error may explain this, as a much larger clone is one base away. The V and J genes are TRBV5-6 and TRBJ2-4; 9 bases match TRBD2. V trimming: 8 bases; J trimming: 5 bases; junction bases outside the gene matches: 17. Looked up from germline, CDR1 is SGHDT and CDR2 is YYEEEE. The CDR3 totals 17 residues. The CDR3 loop is CASRRGTSRRAENIQYF. DNA of the CDR3: TGTGCCAGTAGGCGAGGGACTAGCAGGAGGGCCGAAAACATTCAGTACTTC.

The sample holds many counts of this clonotype. The chain employs TRBV28 and TRBJ1-2; D is possibly TRBD1 (5 bases). Trimming removed 1 base at V and 0 bases at J, with 12 bases between. Germline V gene data show CDR1 as MDHEN and CDR2 as SYDVKM. There are 16 residues in the CDR3. The CDR3 sequence: CASSLSMTTANYGYTF. The DNA of the CDR3 is TGTGCCAGCAGTTTATCAATGACGACAGCTAACTATGGCTACACCTTC.

This clonotype was recorded many times. The rearrangement uses TRBV30 and TRBJ1-1, with D possibly being TRBD1 (6 bases). The germline V and J ends were trimmed by 0 bases and 4 bases, with 15 bases remaining between them. Looked up from germline, CDR1 is GTSNPN and CDR2 is SVGIG (reference sequence). The CDR3 has 15 amino acids. Here the CDR3 reads CAWSVLGRGGTEAFF. In nucleotides, the CDR3 is TGTGCCTGGAGTGTACTTGGCAGGGGAGGCACTGAAGCTTTCTTT.

About this clonotype: This clone may be a read error of a much larger clone one base away. The rearrangement joins TRBV25-1 to TRBJ1-2; no firm D call. The CDR3 is 12 residues long. CDR1 is MGHDK, CDR2 SYGVNS, per germline. The DNA of the CDR3 is TGTGCCAGCAGTGAAAGAGACTATGTCTACACCTTC. As protein: CASSERDYVYTF.

This clonotype came up many times. The V and J genes are TRBV14 and TRBJ1-6; D possibly corresponds to TRBD1 (5 bases). This CDR3 is 13 amino acids long. Trimming left V 3 bases short and J 7 bases short, with 7 bases between. Germline loops: CDR1 SGHDN, CDR2 FVKESK. In nucleotides, the CDR3 is TGTGCCAGCAGCCAGTCAGGGAATTCACCCCTCCACTTT. Protein sequence: CASSQSGNSPLHF.

This clonotype was recorded many times. The CDR3 region is CASRGTGGYYEQYF. The CDR3 bases are TGTGCCAGCAGGGGGACAGGGGGCTATTACGAGCAGTACTTC. The rearrangement uses TRBV28 and TRBJ2-7; 12 bases map to TRBD1. Germline CDR1 and CDR2: MDHEN and SYDVKM. J lost 4 bases, V lost 6 bases, and 4 bases had no gene match. The CDR3 consists of 14 residues. The full variable domain, completed using reference TRBV28 and TRBJ2-7, is DVKVTQSSRYLVKRTGEKVFLECVQDMDHENMFWYRQDPGLGLRLIYFSYDVKMKEKGDIPEGYSVSREKKERFSLILESASTNQTSMYLCASRGTGGYYEQYFGPGTRLTVT.

This clonotype was found a few times. The rearrangement joins TRBV7-9 to TRBJ2-3; TRBD1 is a possible D gene (6 bases). V dropped 0 bases and J dropped 1 base, with 14 bases sitting between them. The CDR3 runs 17 residues. Per germline, CDR1 SEHNR and CDR2 FQNEAQ (reference sequence). CDR3 bases: TGTGCCAGCAGCTTAGCCACAGGGTTAGCAGGCACAGATACGCAGTATTTT. Protein: CASSLATGLAGTDTQYF.

This clonotype was recorded at least ten times. This rearrangement joins TRBV11-3 to TRBJ1-1, with D perhaps TRBD1 (6 bases). This CDR3 region has 15 residues. Germline lookup yields CDR1 SGHNT and CDR2 YENEEA. V lost 0 bases and J lost 1, with 9 bases in between. In DNA form, the CDR3 reads TGTGCCAGCAGCTTAGAAGGGGGGCGGAACACTGAAGCTTTCTTT. Amino acids: CASSLEGGRNTEAFF.

This clonotype was picked up many times. This chain joins TRBV2 and TRBJ1-2; no firm D call. The V and J ends lost 7 bases and 10 bases respectively, with 22 bases between them. The germline V gene has CDR1 SNHLY and CDR2 FYNNEI. This CDR3 is built from 14 residues. CDR3 in amino acids: CASMDTSQRGDYTF. The CDR3 coding sequence is TGTGCCAGCATGGATACCTCCCAGCGAGGCGACTACACCTTC.

The J gene is TRBJ1-1, the V gene TRBV28; D may be TRBD1 (5 bases). The germline V and J ends were trimmed by 5 bases and 0 bases, with 13 bases remaining between them. The CDR3 is 15 amino acids. The germline gives CDR1 MDHEN, CDR2 SYDVKM. This chain's CDR3 is CASSIPGLLNTEAFF. In nucleotides, the CDR3 is TGTGCCAGCAGTATACCGGGACTACTGAACACTGAAGCTTTCTTT. The full variable domain, rest sourced from reference TRBV28 and TRBJ1-1, is DVKVTQSSRYLVKRTGEKVFLECVQDMDHENMFWYRQDPGLGLRLIYFSYDVKMKEKGDIPEGYSVSREKKERFSLILESASTNQTSMYLCASSIPGLLNTEAFFGQGTRLTVV.

The chain links TRBV20-1 to TRBJ2-7; D possibly uses TRBD1 or TRBD2 (6 bases each). There are 15 residues in the CDR3. V lost 0 bases to trimming and J lost 6 bases, with 18 bases between them. Germline V gene sequence: CDR1 DFQATT, CDR2 SNEGSKA (reference sequence). CDR3 sequence reads: CSARDRVAGGSEQYF. CDR3 DNA sequence: TGCAGTGCTAGAGATAGGGTTGCCGGGGGCTCCGAGCAGTACTTC.

In its sample, this clonotype was seen many times. The chain uses TRBV18 and TRBJ1-2; 7 nucleotides align to TRBD1. The V gene's germline CDR1 is KGHSH and CDR2 LQKENI. The V gene end was trimmed by 1 base and the J gene end by 6 bases; junction bases not matched to a gene: 5. This CDR3 is 14 amino acids long. Here the CDR3 reads CASSPQGARDGYTF. CDR3 DNA sequence: TGTGCCAGCTCACCACAGGGGGCAAGGGATGGCTACACCTTC.

The CDR3 DNA follows: TGTGCCAGCAGTACCGGGACAGGGGGCGGGGATCAGCCCCAGCATTTT. Its translation: CASSTGTGGGDQPQHF. V gene TRBV2 combines with J gene TRBJ1-5, with 12 nucleotides matching TRBD1. The germline CDR1 and CDR2 sequences are SNHLY and FYNNEI. This CDR3 is 16 amino acids long. Unmatched junction bases numbered 7, after V lost 5 bases and J lost 5 bases.

This clonotype came up many times. A much larger clone lies one base from this, so it may be a read error. V is TRBV2 and J is TRBJ1-5; TRBD1 aligns across 11 bases. The CDR3 length is 15 residues. Looked up from germline, CDR1 is SNHLY and CDR2 is FYNNEI. CDR3 sequence: CAGSVDRGLNQPQHF. CDR3 nucleotides: TGTGCCGGCAGTGTGGACAGGGGGCTTAATCAGCCCCAGCATTTT. The full variable domain, completed using reference TRBV2 and TRBJ1-5, is EPEVTQTPSHQVTQMGQEVILRCVPISNHLYFYWYRQILGQKVEFLVSFYNNEISEKSEIFDDQFSVERPDGSNFTLKIRSTKLEDSAMYFCAGSVDRGLNQPQHFGDGTRLSIL.

This clonotype appeared many times. CDR3 region: CASTRTGSSYEQYF. The CDR3 DNA sequence: TGCGCCAGCACTCGGACGGGAAGCTCCTACGAGCAGTACTTC. J is TRBJ2-7 and V is TRBV10-2; tentative D call: TRBD2 (5 bases). There are 14 residues in the CDR3. Germline values: CDR1 WSHSY, CDR2 SAAADI. Trimming stripped 7 bases from V and 0 bases from J, with 13 bases between.

This chain connects TRBV19 to TRBJ2-2, with D possibly TRBD2 on 6 matching bases. The CDR3 is made up of 16 amino acids. Trimming took 7 bases from V and 5 from J, leaving 20 bases between them. The germline V gene has CDR1 LNHDA and CDR2 SQIVND (reference sequence). DNA for the CDR3: TGTGCCAGTACCAGGTCGGGACTCCGGGGGACCGGGGAGCTGTTTTTT. Translating it yields CASTRSGLRGTGELFF.

This clonotype was detected ten times or more. V usage is TRBV30 and J usage is TRBJ2-7; TRBD1 matches 8 bases. V trimming: 4 bases; J trimming: 4 bases; junction bases outside the gene matches: 18. The germline V gene encodes CDR1 GTSNPN and CDR2 SVGIG (reference sequence). CDR3 length: 17 residues. The CDR3 sequence: CAWTSRGLLYEGYEQYF. DNA of the CDR3: TGTGCCTGGACCAGCAGGGGGCTTCTTTATGAGGGTTACGAGCAGTACTTC.

Concerning this clonotype: A much larger clonotype is one base distant, so this may be a read error. The chain couples TRBV5-5 to TRBJ2-7, with 7 bases lining up with TRBD1. This CDR3 has 15 residues. Germline CDR1 reads SGHKS; CDR2 reads YYEKEE (reference sequence). DNA for the CDR3: TGTGCCAGCAGCGTATCACCGGGACAGTCCTACGAGCGGTACTTC. It yields the protein CASSVSPGQSYERYF.

This clonotype was found many times. The chain uses TRBV29-1 and TRBJ2-1, with 8 bases lining up with TRBD1. CDR1 SQVTM and CDR2 ANQGSEA come from the germline V gene. The CDR3 runs 12 residues. The J segment lost 10 bases and the V segment lost 6 bases, leaving 8 bases of the junction unmatched. In nucleotides, the CDR3 is TGCAGCGTCCGGGACAGGTGGAAAGAGCAGTTCTTC. Its translation is CSVRDRWKEQFF.

With respect to this clonotype: A far larger clone is just one base off, so this is likely a read error. The gene calls are TRBV11-2 and TRBJ2-5, with D possibly being TRBD2 (6 bases). With 7 bases removed from V and 5 bases from J, the gap between germline ends came to 20 bases. CDR3 length: 15 amino acids. In germline, CDR1 is SGHAT, CDR2 FQNNGV. CDR3 in amino acids: CASTSAGSSFETQYF. The CDR3, as DNA: TGTGCCAGCACCAGCGCGGGATCTAGCTTCGAGACCCAGTACTTC.

This chain connects TRBV5-4 to TRBJ1-2; no firm D call. Between the trimmed V and J ends, which lost 4 bases and 8 bases, there was a span of 12 bases. The CDR3 covers 12 residues. The germline CDR1 and CDR2 sequences are SGHNT and YYREEE (reference sequence). This CDR3 is CASSQPFQGYTF. CDR3 nucleotides: TGTGCCAGCAGCCAGCCCTTCCAGGGCTACACCTTC.

This clonotype was recorded many times. The genes are TRBV28 and TRBJ2-3, with 10 bases aligning to TRBD2. The CDR3 runs to 19 residues. Trimming took 3 bases from V and 4 from J; bases not matched to a gene: 16. The germline gives CDR1 MDHEN, CDR2 SYDVKM. The CDR3 DNA is TGTGCCAGCAGTTTGCCCCGGCCGGGGCTAGCGGGAGTTGCAGATACGCAGTATTTT. Translation gives CASSLPRPGLAGVADTQYF.

The rearrangement joins TRBV6-2 or TRBV6-3 to TRBJ2-5; 7 positions agree with TRBD1. From germline, CDR1 is MNHEY and CDR2 SVGEGT. The CDR3 spans 15 residues. Germline trimming cut 0 bases from V and 2 bases from J; bases unmatched to any gene: 3. The CDR3 nucleotides read TGTGCCAGCAGTTACTCGGGGACAGCACAAGAGACCCAGTACTTC. As protein: CASSYSGTAQETQYF.